This TCR beta chain was sequenced during a study of T-cell memory formation after mild COVID-19. Study-level results: Those CD4+ clones that contracted were mainly in CM and EM (CD8+ ones in EMRA). Pre-infection memory showed some responding clones, and this suggested that cross-reactive memory joined. Among clones peaking at day 37 in the second wave, SARS-CoV-2 specificity remained unconfirmed.

MiXCR, applied by TCRdb to the 5' RACE reads, yields one record per CDR3 protein. Found here are 300,000 to 400,000 distinct CDR3 sequences, 21% of them singletons; the top ten hold around an eighth. Germline CDR1 and CDR2: ENHRY and SYGVKD. V gave up 6 bases and J gave up 3 bases; unmatched junction bases: 6. The CDR3 totals 14 residues. To note about this clonotype: The antigen is not known.

The chain joins TRBV10-3 to TRBJ2-3, with TRBD1 matching over 7 bases. The clonotype comes from an adult woman who had mild COVID-19 (a few samples of this study predate the infection). Cell type and time point are not known. Sequenced input: PBMCs or a T cell subset sorted from them (not recorded which). CDR3 residues: CAIRTGSGTDTQYF. The CDR3 DNA reads TGTGCCATCAGGACAGGGAGTGGAACAGATACGCAGTATTTT.